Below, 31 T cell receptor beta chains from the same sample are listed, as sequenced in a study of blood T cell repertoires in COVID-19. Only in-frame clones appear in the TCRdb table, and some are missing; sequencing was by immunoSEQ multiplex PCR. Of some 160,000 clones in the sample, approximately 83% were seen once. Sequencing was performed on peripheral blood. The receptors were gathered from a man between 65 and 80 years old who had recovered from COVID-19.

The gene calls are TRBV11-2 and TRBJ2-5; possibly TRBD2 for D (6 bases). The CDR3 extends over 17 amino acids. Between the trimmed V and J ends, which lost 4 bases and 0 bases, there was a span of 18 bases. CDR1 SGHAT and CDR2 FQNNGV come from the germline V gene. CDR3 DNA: TGTGCCAGCAGCTCAACCCTCGCGGGGATACACCAAGAGACCCAGTACTTC. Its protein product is CASSSTLAGIHQETQYF.

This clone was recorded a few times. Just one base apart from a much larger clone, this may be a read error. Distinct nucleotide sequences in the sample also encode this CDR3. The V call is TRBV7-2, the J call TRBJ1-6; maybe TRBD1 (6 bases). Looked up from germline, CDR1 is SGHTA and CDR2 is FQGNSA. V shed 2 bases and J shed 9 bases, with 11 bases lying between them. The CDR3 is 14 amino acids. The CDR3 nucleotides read TGTGCCAGCAGCTTATCCGGCAGGGGTTCACCCCTCCACTTT. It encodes CASSLSGRGSPLHF. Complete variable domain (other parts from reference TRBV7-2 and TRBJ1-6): GAGVSQSPSNKVTEKGKDVELRCDPISGHTALYWYRQSLGQGLEFLIYFQGNSAPDKSGLPSDRFSAERTGGSVSTLTIQRTQQEDSAVYLCASSLSGRGSPLHFGNGTRLTVT.

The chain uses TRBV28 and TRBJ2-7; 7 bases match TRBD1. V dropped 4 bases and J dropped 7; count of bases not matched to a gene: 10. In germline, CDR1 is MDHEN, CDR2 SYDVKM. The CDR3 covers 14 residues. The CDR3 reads CASSSGQNTGEQYF. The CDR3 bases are TGTGCCAGCAGTTCGGGACAGAATACTGGTGAGCAGTACTTC.

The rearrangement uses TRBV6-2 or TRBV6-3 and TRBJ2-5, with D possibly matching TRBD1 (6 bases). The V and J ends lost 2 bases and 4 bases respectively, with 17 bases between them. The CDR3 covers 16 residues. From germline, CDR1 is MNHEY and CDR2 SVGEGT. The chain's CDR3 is CASSYGRQVSGETQYF. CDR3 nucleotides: TGTGCCAGCAGTTACGGCCGACAGGTGTCTGGAGAGACCCAGTACTTC.

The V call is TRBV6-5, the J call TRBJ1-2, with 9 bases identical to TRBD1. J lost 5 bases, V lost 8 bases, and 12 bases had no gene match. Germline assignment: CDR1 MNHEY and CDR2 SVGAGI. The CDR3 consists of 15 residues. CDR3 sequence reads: CASSGQGRGGYGYTF. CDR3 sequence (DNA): TGTGCCAGCTCGGGACAGGGAAGGGGTGGATATGGCTACACCTTC.

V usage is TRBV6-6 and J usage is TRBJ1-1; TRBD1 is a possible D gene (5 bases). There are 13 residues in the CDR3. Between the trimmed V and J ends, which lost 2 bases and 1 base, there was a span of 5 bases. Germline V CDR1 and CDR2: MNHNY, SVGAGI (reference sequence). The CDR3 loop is CASSYQGNTEAFF. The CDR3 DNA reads TGTGCCAGCAGTTACCAGGGGAACACTGAAGCTTTCTTT.

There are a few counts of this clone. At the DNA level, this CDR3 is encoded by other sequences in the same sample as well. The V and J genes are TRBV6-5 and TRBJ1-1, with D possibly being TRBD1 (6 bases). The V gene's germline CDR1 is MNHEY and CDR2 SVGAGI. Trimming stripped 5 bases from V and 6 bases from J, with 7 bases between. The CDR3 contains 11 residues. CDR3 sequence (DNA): TGTGCCAGCAGTCAGGGGTCTGAAGCTTTCTTT. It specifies CASSQGSEAFF.

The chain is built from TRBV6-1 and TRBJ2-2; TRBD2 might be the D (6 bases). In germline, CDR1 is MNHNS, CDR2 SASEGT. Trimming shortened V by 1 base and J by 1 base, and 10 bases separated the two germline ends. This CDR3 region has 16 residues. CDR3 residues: CASSEGGAGNTGELFF. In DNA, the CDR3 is TGTGCCAGCAGTGAAGGGGGAGCGGGGAACACCGGGGAGCTGTTTTTT.

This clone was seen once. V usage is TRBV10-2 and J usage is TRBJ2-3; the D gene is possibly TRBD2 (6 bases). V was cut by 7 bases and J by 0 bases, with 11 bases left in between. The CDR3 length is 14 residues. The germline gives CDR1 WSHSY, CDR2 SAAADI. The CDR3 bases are TGCGCCAGCACCGATAGCGGAAGCACAGATACGCAGTATTTT. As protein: CASTDSGSTDTQYF.

In DNA form, the CDR3 reads TGCGCCAGCAGCTTGCCAGCGGGTGCCCCAGATACGCAGTATTTT. Encoded protein: CASSLPAGAPDTQYF. This rearrangement joins TRBV5-1 to TRBJ2-3, with D possibly TRBD2 on 6 matching bases. Looked up from germline, CDR1 is SGHRS and CDR2 is YFSETQ. CDR3 length: 15 amino acids. V lost 1 base and J lost 4, with 13 bases in between.

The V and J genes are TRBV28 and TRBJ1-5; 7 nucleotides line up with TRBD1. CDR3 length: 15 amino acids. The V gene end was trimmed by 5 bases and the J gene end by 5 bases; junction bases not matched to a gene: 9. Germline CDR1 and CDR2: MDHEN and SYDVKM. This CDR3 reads CASSPAGRGYQPQHF. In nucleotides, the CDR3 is TGTGCCAGCAGTCCGGCCGGCAGGGGGTATCAGCCCCAGCATTTT. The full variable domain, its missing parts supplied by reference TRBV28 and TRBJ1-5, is DVKVTQSSRYLVKRTGEKVFLECVQDMDHENMFWYRQDPGLGLRLIYFSYDVKMKEKGDIPEGYSVSREKKERFSLILESASTNQTSMYLCASSPAGRGYQPQHFGDGTRLSIL.

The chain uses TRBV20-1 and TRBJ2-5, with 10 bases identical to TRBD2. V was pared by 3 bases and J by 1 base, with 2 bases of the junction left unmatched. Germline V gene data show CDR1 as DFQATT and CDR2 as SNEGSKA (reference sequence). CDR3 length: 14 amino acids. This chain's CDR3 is CSASSGGIQETQYF. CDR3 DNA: TGCAGTGCTAGTAGCGGGGGGATCCAAGAGACCCAGTACTTC.

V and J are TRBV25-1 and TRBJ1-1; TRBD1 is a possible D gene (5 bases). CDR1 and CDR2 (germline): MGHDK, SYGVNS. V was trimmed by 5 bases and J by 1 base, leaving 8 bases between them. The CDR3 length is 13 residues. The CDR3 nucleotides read TGTGCCAGCAGTACGGGGGGGAACACTGAAGCTTTCTTT. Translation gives CASSTGGNTEAFF.

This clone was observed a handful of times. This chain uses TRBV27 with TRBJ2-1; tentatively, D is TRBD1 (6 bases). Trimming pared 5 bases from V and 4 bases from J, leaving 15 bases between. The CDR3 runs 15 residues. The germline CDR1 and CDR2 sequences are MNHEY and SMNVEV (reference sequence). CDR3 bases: TGTGCCAGCAGTCTCGGGACACCGGAGTACAATGAGCAGTTCTTC. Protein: CASSLGTPEYNEQFF.

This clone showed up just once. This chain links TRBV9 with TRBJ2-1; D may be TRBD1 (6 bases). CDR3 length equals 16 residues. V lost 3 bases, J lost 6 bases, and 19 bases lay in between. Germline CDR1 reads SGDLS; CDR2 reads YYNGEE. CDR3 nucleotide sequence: TGTGCCAGCAGCGGTGGGGGCAGGGGAAGTTTCAATGAGCAGTTCTTC. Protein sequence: CASSGGGRGSFNEQFF.

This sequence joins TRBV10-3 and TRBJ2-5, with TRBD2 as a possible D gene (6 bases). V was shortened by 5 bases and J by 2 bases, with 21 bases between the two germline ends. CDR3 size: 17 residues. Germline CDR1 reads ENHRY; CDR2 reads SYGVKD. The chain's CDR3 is CAISPSIGSGPQETQYF. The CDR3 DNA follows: TGTGCCATCAGTCCCTCGATTGGAAGCGGGCCTCAAGAGACCCAGTACTTC.

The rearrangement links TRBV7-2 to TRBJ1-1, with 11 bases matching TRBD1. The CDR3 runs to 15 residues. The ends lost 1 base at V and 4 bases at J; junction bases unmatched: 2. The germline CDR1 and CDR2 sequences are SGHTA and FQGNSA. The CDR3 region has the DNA TGTGCCAGCAGCTTAGTTGGGACAGGGGGCACTGAAGCTTTCTTT. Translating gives CASSLVGTGGTEAFF.

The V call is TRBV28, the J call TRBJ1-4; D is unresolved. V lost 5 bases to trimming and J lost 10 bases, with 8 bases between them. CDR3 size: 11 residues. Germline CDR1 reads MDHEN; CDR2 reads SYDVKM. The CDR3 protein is CASSTAAKLFF. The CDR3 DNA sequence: TGTGCCAGCAGTACTGCGGCAAAACTGTTTTTT.

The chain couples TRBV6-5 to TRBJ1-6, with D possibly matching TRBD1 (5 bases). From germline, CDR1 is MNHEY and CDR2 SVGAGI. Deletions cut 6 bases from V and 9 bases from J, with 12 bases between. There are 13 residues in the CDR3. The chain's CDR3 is CASRIDSVSPLHF. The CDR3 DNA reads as TGTGCCAGCAGAATCGACAGCGTTTCACCCCTCCACTTT.

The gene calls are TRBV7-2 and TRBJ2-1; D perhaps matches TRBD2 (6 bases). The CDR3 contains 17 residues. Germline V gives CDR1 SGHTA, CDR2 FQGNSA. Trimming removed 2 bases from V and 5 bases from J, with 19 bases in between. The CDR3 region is CASSLFSGLTPNNEQFF. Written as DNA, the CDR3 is TGTGCCAGCAGCTTATTCTCGGGACTCACCCCGAACAATGAGCAGTTCTTC.

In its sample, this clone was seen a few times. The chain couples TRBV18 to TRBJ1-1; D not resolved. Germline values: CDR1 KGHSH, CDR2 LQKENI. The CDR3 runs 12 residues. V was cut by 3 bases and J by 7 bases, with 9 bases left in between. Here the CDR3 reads CASSPTRDEAFF. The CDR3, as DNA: TGTGCCAGCTCACCTACGAGAGATGAAGCTTTCTTT.

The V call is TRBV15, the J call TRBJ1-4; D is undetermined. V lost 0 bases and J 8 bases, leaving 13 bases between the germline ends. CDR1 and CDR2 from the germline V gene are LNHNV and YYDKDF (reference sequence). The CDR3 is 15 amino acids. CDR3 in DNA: TGTGCCACCAGCAGAGAGGGCACGCTCAGGGAAAAACTGTTTTTT. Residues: CATSREGTLREKLFF.

CDR3 DNA: TGTGCCAGCAGCTTAAGCAGGAATCAGCCCCAGCATTTT. This encodes CASSLSRNQPQHF. The V and J genes are TRBV5-6 and TRBJ1-5; D is ambiguous. The germline gives CDR1 SGHDT, CDR2 YYEEEE. The CDR3 consists of 13 residues. Trimming removed 2 bases from V and 4 bases from J, with 7 bases in between. The whole variable domain, filled in from reference TRBV5-6 and TRBJ1-5, reads DAGVTQSPTHLIKTRGQQVTLRCSPKSGHDTVSWYQQALGQGPQFIFQYYEEEERQRGNFPDRFSGHQFPNYSSELNVNALLLGDSALYLCASSLSRNQPQHFGDGTRLSIL.

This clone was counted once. The CDR3 here is CASSLSGRVMSGYTF. The CDR3 region has the DNA TGTGCCAGCAGTTTATCCGGCCGGGTGATGAGTGGCTACACCTTC. This rearrangement joins TRBV28 to TRBJ1-2, with D unresolved. V was cut by 1 base and J by 7 bases, with 16 bases left in between. Germline V CDR1 and CDR2: MDHEN, SYDVKM. The CDR3 is 15 residues long.

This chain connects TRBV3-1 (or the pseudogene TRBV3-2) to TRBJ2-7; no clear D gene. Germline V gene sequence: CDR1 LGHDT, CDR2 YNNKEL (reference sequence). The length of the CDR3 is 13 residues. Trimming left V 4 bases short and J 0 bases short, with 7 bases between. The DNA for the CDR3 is TGTGCCAGCAGCCTGACTGCCTCCTACGAGCAGTACTTC. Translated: CASSLTASYEQYF.

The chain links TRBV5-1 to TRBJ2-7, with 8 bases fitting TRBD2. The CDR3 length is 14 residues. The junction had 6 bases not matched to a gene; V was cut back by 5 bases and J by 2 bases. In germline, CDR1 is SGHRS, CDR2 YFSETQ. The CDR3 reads CASRPAGGTYEQYF. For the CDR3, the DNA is TGCGCCAGCAGACCCGCGGGGGGAACCTACGAGCAGTACTTC.

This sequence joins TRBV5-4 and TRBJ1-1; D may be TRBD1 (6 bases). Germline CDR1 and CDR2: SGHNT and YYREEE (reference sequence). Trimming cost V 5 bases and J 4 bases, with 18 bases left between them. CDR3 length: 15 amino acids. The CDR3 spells CASSAVGAGGTEAFF. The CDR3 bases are TGTGCCAGCAGTGCCGTGGGGGCGGGTGGCACTGAAGCTTTCTTT.

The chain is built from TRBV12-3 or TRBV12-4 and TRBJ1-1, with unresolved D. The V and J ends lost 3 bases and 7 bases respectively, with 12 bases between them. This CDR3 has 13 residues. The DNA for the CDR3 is TGTGCCAGCAGTTTTACGGTCGGGAATGAAGCTTTCTTT. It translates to CASSFTVGNEAFF.

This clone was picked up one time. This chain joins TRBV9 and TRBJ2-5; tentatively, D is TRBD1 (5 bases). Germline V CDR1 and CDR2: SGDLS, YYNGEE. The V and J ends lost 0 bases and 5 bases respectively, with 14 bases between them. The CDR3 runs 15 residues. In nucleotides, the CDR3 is TGTGCCAGCAGCGTAGAGGGTCAGGGCGGCGAGACCCAGTACTTC. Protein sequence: CASSVEGQGGETQYF.

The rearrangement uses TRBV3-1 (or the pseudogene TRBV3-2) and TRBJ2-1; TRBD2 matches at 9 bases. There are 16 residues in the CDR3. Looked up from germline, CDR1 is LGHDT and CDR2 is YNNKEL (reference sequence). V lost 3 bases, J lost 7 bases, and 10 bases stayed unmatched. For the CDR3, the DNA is TGTGCCAGCAGCCACGCCGTAGGGACTAGCCATAATGAGCAGTTCTTC. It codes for CASSHAVGTSHNEQFF.

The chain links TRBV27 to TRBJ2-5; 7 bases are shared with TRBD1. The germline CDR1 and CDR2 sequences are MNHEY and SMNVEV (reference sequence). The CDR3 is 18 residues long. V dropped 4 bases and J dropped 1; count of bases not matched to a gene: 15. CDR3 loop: CASSSNTGTALLQETQYF. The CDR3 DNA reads TGTGCCAGCAGTTCGAACACCGGGACAGCTCTCCTCCAAGAGACCCAGTACTTC.